In its sample, the clone carrying this TCR beta chain was seen a few times. Antigen unknown. The data belong to a study of beta chain features in type 1 diabetes. V lost 3 bases to trimming and J lost 3 bases, with 17 bases between them. The CDR3 has 15 residues. Germline CDR1 SQVTM, CDR2 ANQGSEA. Since all of the isolated RNA was reverse transcribed, expressed TCRB transcripts were what got sequenced. The repertoire was sequenced with immunoSEQ multiplex PCR; TCRdb's copy has only in-frame clones and lacks some. The sample lists fewer than 500,000 clones, about 15% occurring once. Study-level results: The study notes PCR might favor shorter templates equally in patients and controls.

The sequence derives from a man aged 25 to 40 in good health. Sequencing was carried out using naive CD4+ T cells from blood. The V and J genes are TRBV29-1 and TRBJ1-2; tentatively, D is TRBD1 (5 bases). CDR3 in DNA: TGCAGCGTTGATCCGAGGCGGGGGAAGGACTATGGCTACACCTTC. Its translation: CSVDPRRGKDYGYTF.